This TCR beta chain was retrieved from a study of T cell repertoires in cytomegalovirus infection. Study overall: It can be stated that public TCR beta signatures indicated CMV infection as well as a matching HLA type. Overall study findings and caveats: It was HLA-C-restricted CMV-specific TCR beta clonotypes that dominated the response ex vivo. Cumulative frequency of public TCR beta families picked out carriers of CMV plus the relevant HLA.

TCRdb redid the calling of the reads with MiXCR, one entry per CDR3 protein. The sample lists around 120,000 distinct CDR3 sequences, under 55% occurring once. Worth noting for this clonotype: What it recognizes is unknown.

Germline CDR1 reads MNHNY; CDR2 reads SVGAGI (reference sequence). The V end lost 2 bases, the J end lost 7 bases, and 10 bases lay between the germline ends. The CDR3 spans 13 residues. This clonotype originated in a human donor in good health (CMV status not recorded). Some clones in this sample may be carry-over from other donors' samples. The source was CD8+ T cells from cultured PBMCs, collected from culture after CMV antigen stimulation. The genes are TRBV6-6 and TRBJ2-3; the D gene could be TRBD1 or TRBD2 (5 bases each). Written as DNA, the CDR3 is TGTGCCAGCAGTTACGGGGACCCGAATACGCAGTATTTT. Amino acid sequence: CASSYGDPNTQYF.